A selection of T cell receptor beta chains follows, all from one sample in a study of blood T cells in healthy people across ages. TCRdb analysed the 5' RACE reads with MiXCR anew, one entry per CDR3 protein. The table lists 730,000 or so distinct CDR3 sequences, roughly 44% of them singletons. The source material was blood. Every receptor here comes from a woman aged 55-69 years in good health. The CDR3 runs from the conserved cysteine through the conserved F or W. D genes are given only for firm matches. Size tells how often a clone was seen (once, few, many) or the class of an expanded clone, and some rows leave it out.

cdr3_nt | cdr3_aa | v_call | d_call | clone_size | j_call
TGCGCCAGCAGTCCGGGACTAGCGGGAGTAAGTGAGCAGTTCTTC | CASSPGLAGVSEQFF | TRBV5-1 | TRBD2 | - | TRBJ2-1
TGTGCCACCGGCAGCGGTGGACGTGGGCAAATTGAAGCTTTCTTT | CATGSGGRGQIEAFF | TRBV15 | - | - | TRBJ1-1
TGTGCCAGCAGTGAATTCCCGTCCGGGGCGGGTGGCTACACCTTC | CASSEFPSGAGGYTF | TRBV25-1 | - | - | TRBJ1-2
TGTGCCAGCAGCTTAGGTCAAGGTCTAGCGGAGACCTTCACAGATACGCAGTATTTT | CASSLGQGLAETFTDTQYF | TRBV7-6 | TRBD2 | few | TRBJ2-3
TGTGCCATCAGTTTAGAGGGGTATAACACCGGGGAGCTGTTTTTT | CAISLEGYNTGELFF | TRBV12-3/TRBV12-4 | - | - | TRBJ2-2
TGCGCCAGCAGCACAGGGACAGTTTCTTGGCAAGAGACCCAGTACTTC | CASSTGTVSWQETQYF | TRBV5-1 | TRBD1 | - | TRBJ2-5
TGCGCCAGCAGCTTTTCGAGACGGACCGGGACTAGTAGAAGCCATGAGCAGTTCTTC | CASSFSRRTGTSRSHEQFF | TRBV5-1 | TRBD2 | few | TRBJ2-1
TGTGCCAGCAGTTTAGTAACAGGGATTGGTCAGCCCCAGCATTTT | CASSLVTGIGQPQHF | TRBV12-3/TRBV12-4 | - | once | TRBJ1-5
TGCGCCAGCAGCCAAGATCACAGGAACACTGAAGCTTTCTTT | CASSQDHRNTEAFF | TRBV4-3 | - | - | TRBJ1-1
TGCGCCAGCAGCCTACCTCGTTCGCCGACCGAGCAGTACTTC | CASSLPRSPTEQYF | TRBV4-1 | - | many | TRBJ2-7
TGTGCCGGTAGCCAAGAGGAGAGGACAGATACGCAGTATTTT | CAGSQEERTDTQYF | TRBV3-1 | - | - | TRBJ2-3
TGTGCCAGCACCCTGATCCGGCGGGCAAACCAAGAGACCCAGTACTTC | CASTLIRRANQETQYF | TRBV6-6 | - | - | TRBJ2-5
TGCAGTGCTAGGCCGTTGGGGCTTGCGGACACCATATATTTT | CSARPLGLADTIYF | TRBV20-1 | - | - | TRBJ1-3
TGTGCCAGCAGACTAGCGGGAGGGGCATCAGATACGCAGTATTTT | CASRLAGGASDTQYF | TRBV4-2 | TRBD2 | - | TRBJ2-3
TGTGCCACCAGCTGGACCGGGACGGAGACCCAGTACTTC | CATSWTGTETQYF | TRBV15 | - | - | TRBJ2-5
TGCAGTGCCGTCCCAGGGGGCAAAGGCTACTATGGCTACACCTTC | CSAVPGGKGYYGYTF | TRBV20-1 | TRBD1 | - | TRBJ1-2
TGTGCCAGCAGCTTGAGGGGTCTGGGGGATTCGCCCCTCCACTTT | CASSLRGLGDSPLHF | TRBV7-2 | - | - | TRBJ1-6
TGTGCCAGCAGCTCACCTGGAGGGAGGGGTTACGAGCAGTACTTC | CASSSPGGRGYEQYF | TRBV28 | TRBD2 | few | TRBJ2-7